The 12 T cell receptor beta chains in this list originate from one sample, sequenced in a study of blood T cell repertoires in COVID-19. Only in-frame clones appear in the TCRdb table, and some are missing; sequencing was by immunoSEQ multiplex PCR. The table shows 400,000 to 450,000 clones, with about 91% occurring only once. Sequenced input: peripheral blood. The receptors derive from a woman aged 40 to 55 with COVID-19, enrolled during active disease.

This chain connects TRBV6-5 to TRBJ1-1, with 7 nucleotides matching TRBD1. The CDR3 length is 15 residues. Trimming took 2 bases from V and 1 from J; bases not matched to a gene: 4. Germline V gene data show CDR1 as MNHEY and CDR2 as SVGAGI. CDR3 coding DNA: TGTGCCAGCAGTTACACGACAGGGAGGAACACTGAAGCTTTCTTT. Amino acids: CASSYTTGRNTEAFF.

The chain couples TRBV5-4 to TRBJ1-4; 9 bases match TRBD1. V gave up 4 bases and J gave up 4 bases; unmatched junction bases: 8. CDR1 SGHNT and CDR2 YYREEE come from the germline V gene (reference sequence). The CDR3 totals 16 residues. The CDR3 DNA reads as TGTGCCAGCAGCCCCGGGACAGGGCATAATAATGAAAAACTGTTTTTT. Translation: CASSPGTGHNNEKLFF.

This chain joins TRBV6-5 and TRBJ2-7; tentative D call: TRBD1 (6 bases). Trimming removed 8 bases at V and 2 bases at J, with 13 bases between. Germline CDR1 reads MNHEY; CDR2 reads SVGAGI. This CDR3 contains 13 residues. The CDR3 is CASGRTEAYEQYF. The CDR3 nucleotides read TGTGCCAGCGGTCGGACAGAGGCCTACGAGCAGTACTTC.

The chain has TRBV5-1 and TRBJ1-2; D is possibly TRBD1 (5 bases). Germline lookup yields CDR1 SGHRS and CDR2 YFSETQ. This CDR3 has 14 residues. The V end was cut by 0 bases, the J end by 6 bases, with 12 bases between. The CDR3 spells CASSLAPSTDGYTF. Here the CDR3 DNA reads TGCGCCAGCAGCTTGGCCCCGTCGACAGATGGCTACACCTTC.

This chain links TRBV6-5 with TRBJ1-5, with D possibly TRBD1 on 6 matching bases. Trimming pared 4 bases from V and 3 bases from J, leaving 13 bases between. Germline V gene sequence: CDR1 MNHEY, CDR2 SVGAGI. The CDR3 has 15 residues. This chain's CDR3 is CASSSGADNNQPQHF. CDR3 bases: TGTGCCAGCAGTTCAGGGGCTGATAACAATCAGCCCCAGCATTTT.

This clone showed up just once. The chain is built from TRBV3-1 (or the pseudogene TRBV3-2) and TRBJ1-2; D perhaps matches TRBD1 (6 bases). Trimming took off 2 bases at V and 4 bases at J, with 14 bases between the two ends. Germline CDR1 and CDR2: LGHDT and YNNKEL (reference sequence). The CDR3 consists of 15 residues. CDR3 in DNA: TGTGCCAGCAGCCAAAGAAGTACAGGGATCTATGGCTACACCTTC. Protein: CASSQRSTGIYGYTF.

The CDR3 DNA sequence: TGTGCCAGCAGTTACCCCTCGACCGGGGGGGGAGACCTCTATGGCTACACCTTC. Translating it yields CASSYPSTGGGDLYGYTF. The chain uses TRBV6-2 or TRBV6-3 and TRBJ1-2; possible D gene TRBD1, 5 bases. The CDR3 has 18 amino acids. The ends were cut back, 2 bases at V and 4 bases at J, with 23 bases in the middle. Germline V lookup: CDR1 MNHEY, CDR2 SVGEGT.

The rearrangement joins TRBV18 to TRBJ2-7; TRBD1 is a possible D gene (6 bases). V lost 6 bases and J lost 3, with 12 bases in between. CDR3 length: 13 amino acids. CDR1 is KGHSH, CDR2 LQKENI, per germline. The CDR3 bases are TGTGCCAGCTCTGTGGGACACCTCTACGAGCAGTACTTC. Translation: CASSVGHLYEQYF.

CDR3 region: CASRPGTGKAQPQHF. CDR3 bases: TGTGCCAGTAGACCCGGGACAGGGAAGGCTCAGCCCCAGCATTTT. The V gene is TRBV19, the J gene TRBJ1-5; 9 nucleotides align to TRBD1. J lost 6 bases, V lost 6 bases, and 9 bases had no gene match. The CDR3 totals 15 residues. Germline values: CDR1 LNHDA, CDR2 SQIVND (reference sequence).

J is TRBJ1-2 and V is TRBV28; D is perhaps TRBD1 (5 bases). V lost 7 bases, J lost 8 bases, and 14 bases lay in between. The CDR3 sequence is 12 residues long. Germline CDR1 and CDR2: MDHEN and SYDVKM. DNA of the CDR3: TGTGCCAGCACCCCGCGGGGCAGGGGCTACACCTTC. Translated: CASTPRGRGYTF.

V gene TRBV14 combines with J gene TRBJ1-3; D unclear. This CDR3 spans 15 amino acids. The ends were cut back, 1 base at V and 9 bases at J, with 16 bases in the middle. Germline V gene lookup returns CDR1 SGHDN and CDR2 FVKESK. The chain's CDR3 is CASSQGRREMGTIYF. The CDR3 region has the DNA TGTGCCAGCAGCCAAGGTCGACGGGAGATGGGCACCATATATTTT.

This clone was observed a handful of times. The rearrangement links TRBV7-3 to TRBJ2-2; D ambiguous. CDR3 size: 14 residues. Trimming took 5 bases from V and 6 from J, leaving 13 bases between them. Germline V CDR1 and CDR2: SGHTA, FQGTGA. CDR3 nucleotides: TGTGCCAGCAGCCTTGGCCCCAACCCCGGGGAGCTGTTTTTT. Encoded protein: CASSLGPNPGELFF.